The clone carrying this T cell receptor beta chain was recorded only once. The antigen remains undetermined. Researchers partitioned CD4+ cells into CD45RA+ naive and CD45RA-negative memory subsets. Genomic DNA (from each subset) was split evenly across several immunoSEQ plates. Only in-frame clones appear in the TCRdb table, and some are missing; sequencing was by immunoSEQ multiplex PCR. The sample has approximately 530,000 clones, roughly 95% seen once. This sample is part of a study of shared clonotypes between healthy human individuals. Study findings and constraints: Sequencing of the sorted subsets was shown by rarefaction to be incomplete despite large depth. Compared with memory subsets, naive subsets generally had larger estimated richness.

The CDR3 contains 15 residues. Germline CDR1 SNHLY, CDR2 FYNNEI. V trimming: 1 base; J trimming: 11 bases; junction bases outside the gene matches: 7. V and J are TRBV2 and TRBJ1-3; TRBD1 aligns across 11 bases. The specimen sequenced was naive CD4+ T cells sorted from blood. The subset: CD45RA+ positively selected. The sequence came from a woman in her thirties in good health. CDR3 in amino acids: CASSEEGQGVTPIYF. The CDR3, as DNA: TGTGCCAGCAGTGAAGAGGGACAGGGGGTGACTCCCATATATTTT.